The 5 T cell receptor beta chains reported below all come from one sample, sequenced in a study of cytomegalovirus exposure and HLA in healthy donors. It was with 60 Vbeta and 13 Jbeta primers that the PCR ran. Sequenced by immunoSEQ multiplex PCR; TCRdb stores in-frame clones only, minus some. The sample lists under 200,000 clones; about 82% were seen once. Sequencing was performed on PBMCs. These receptor sequences come from a woman aged 50 to 65 in good health and CMV-seropositive.

The sample holds a few counts of this clone. The chain has TRBV4-3 and TRBJ2-7; D unresolved. V lost 0 bases and J lost 2, with 20 bases in between. The CDR3 totals 18 residues. Germline V gives CDR1 LGHNA, CDR2 YSLEER. DNA of the CDR3: TGCGCCAGCAGCCAAGACCCAACCACAGCAATGATAACCTACGAGCAGTACTTC. This translates into CASSQDPTTAMITYEQYF.

This chain links TRBV15 with TRBJ1-2; tentative D call: TRBD1 (6 bases). V lost 0 bases to trimming and J lost 5 bases, with 10 bases between them. The CDR3 sequence is 14 residues long. Germline CDR1 and CDR2: LNHNV and YYDKDF (reference sequence). In DNA form, the CDR3 reads TGTGCCACCAGCAGAGACGGTCAGGGGTATGGCTACACCTTC. It encodes CATSRDGQGYGYTF.

Notes on this clone: Additional DNA sequences in this sample encode the identical CDR3. This chain connects TRBV5-3 to TRBJ2-2, with 10 bases that match TRBD2. TRBV5-3 is annotated as an ORF whose role is uncertain. V lost 4 bases to trimming and J lost 4 bases; unmatched junction nucleotides: 10. The CDR3 has 17 residues. The CDR3 nucleotides read TGTGCCAGAAGCCTGACCCTAGCGGGAGAAGGCACCGGGGAGCTGTTTTTT. This encodes CARSLTLAGEGTGELFF.

As DNA, the CDR3 is TGTGCCAGCATTTTAGCGGGAAGCACAGATACGCAGTATTTT. Its protein is CASILAGSTDTQYF. This sequence joins TRBV5-6 and TRBJ2-3; 8 positions agree with TRBD2. Germline CDR1 SGHDT, CDR2 YYEEEE. The CDR3 is 14 amino acids. With V trimmed by 6 bases and J by 0 bases, 3 bases remained unmatched.

The chain employs TRBV19 and TRBJ2-2, with D uncertain. Between the trimmed V and J ends, which lost 3 bases and 4 bases, there was a span of 15 bases. The CDR3 sequence is 16 residues long. Germline CDR1 and CDR2: LNHDA and SQIVND (reference sequence). Written as DNA, the CDR3 is TGTGCCAGTAGTATTTATAGTCACTTGAGCACCGGGGAGCTGTTTTTT. Translating gives CASSIYSHLSTGELFF.